This T cell receptor beta chain was obtained from a study of cytomegalovirus exposure and HLA in healthy donors. Study-level findings and limits: An analysis that came later showed most CMV-associated TCR beta chains appearing HLA-restricted. The CMV antigen specificity of a few CMV-associated chains was confirmed through in vitro analysis.

Germline V gene data show CDR1 as MNHNY and CDR2 as SVGAGI (reference sequence). V was clipped by 2 bases and J by 8 bases; unmatched bases: 11. The CDR3 runs 15 residues. With 60 Vbeta and 13 Jbeta primers, the PCR was carried out. The protocol was immunoSEQ multiplex PCR, while the TCRdb copy is restricted to in-frame clones and leaves out a portion. The sample yields more than 150,000 clones, 77% seen once. A word on this clone: Its specificity is unknown.

The source is a man in his late teens or twenties in good health and CMV-seronegative. V and J are TRBV6-6 and TRBJ1-2, with TRBD1 identical over 7 bases. The source material was PBMCs. CDR3 bases: TGTGCCAGCAGTTACGAACAGGGGATATCGAGCGGCTACACCTTC. Its translation is CASSYEQGISSGYTF.